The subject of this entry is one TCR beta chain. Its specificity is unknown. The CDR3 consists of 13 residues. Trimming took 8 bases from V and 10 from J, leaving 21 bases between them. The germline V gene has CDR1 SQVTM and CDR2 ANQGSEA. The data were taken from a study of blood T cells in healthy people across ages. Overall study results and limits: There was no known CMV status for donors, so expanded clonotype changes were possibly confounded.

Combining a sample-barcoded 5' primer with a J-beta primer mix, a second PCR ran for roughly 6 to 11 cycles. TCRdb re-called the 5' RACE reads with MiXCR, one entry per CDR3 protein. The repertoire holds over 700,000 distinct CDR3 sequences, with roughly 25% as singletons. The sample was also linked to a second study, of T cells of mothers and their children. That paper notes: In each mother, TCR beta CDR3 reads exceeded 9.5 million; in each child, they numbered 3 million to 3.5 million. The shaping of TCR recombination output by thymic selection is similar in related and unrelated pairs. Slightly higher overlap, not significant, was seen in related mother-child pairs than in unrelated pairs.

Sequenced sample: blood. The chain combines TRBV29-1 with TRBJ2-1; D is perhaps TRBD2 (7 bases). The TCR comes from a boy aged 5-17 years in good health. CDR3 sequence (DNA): TGCAGCCAAGGGGGGGAGGTAGTTACGGAGCAGTTCTTC. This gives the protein CSQGGEVVTEQFF.